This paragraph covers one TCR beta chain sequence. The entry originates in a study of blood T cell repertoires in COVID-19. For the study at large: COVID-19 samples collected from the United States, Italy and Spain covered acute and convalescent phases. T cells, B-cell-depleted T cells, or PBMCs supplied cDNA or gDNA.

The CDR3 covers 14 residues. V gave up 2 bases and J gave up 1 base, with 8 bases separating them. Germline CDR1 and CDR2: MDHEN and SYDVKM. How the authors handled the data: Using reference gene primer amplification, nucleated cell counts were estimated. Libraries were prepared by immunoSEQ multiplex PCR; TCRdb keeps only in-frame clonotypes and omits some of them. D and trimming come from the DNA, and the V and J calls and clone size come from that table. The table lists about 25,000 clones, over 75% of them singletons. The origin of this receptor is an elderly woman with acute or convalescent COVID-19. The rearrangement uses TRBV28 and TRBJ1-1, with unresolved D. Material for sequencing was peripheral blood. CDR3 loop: CASSLVVRNTEAFF. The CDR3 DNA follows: TGTGCCAGCAGTTTAGTAGTACGGAACACTGAAGCTTTCTTT.